This TCR beta chain was recorded in a study of OX40 agonist ivuxolimab in advanced cancers. In its sample, this clone was seen once. Sequenced by immunoSEQ multiplex PCR; TCRdb stores in-frame clones only, minus some. The sample lists approximately 20,000 clones, around 82% seen once, with less than 25% in the top ten. The receptor comes from an adult with an advanced solid tumor such as melanoma, head and neck, liver or kidney cancer. The sequencing here drew on CD4+ or CD8+ T cells sorted from blood, taken in a trial of the OX40 agonist ivuxolimab.

The CDR3 DNA is TGTGCCAGCACCCGGGACAGCCAAGAGACCCAGTACTTC. Its protein product is CASTRDSQETQYF. This chain joins TRBV6-1 and TRBJ2-5, with TRBD1 matching 7 bases. Looked up from germline, CDR1 is MNHNS and CDR2 is SASEGT. Losses at the gene ends were 7 bases for V and 1 base for J; bases not matched to a gene: 3. The CDR3 runs to 13 residues.